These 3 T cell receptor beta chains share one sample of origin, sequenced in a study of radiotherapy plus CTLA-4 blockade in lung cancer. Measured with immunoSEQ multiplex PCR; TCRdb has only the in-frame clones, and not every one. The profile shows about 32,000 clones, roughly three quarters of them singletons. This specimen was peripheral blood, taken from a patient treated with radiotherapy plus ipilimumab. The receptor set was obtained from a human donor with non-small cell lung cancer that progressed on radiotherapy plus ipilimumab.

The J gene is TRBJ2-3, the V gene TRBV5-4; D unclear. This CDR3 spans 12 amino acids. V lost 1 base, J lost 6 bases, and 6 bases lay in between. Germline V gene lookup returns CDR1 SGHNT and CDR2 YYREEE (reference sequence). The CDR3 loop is CASSLQFDTQYF. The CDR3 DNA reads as TGTGCCAGCAGCTTGCAATTCGATACGCAGTATTTT.

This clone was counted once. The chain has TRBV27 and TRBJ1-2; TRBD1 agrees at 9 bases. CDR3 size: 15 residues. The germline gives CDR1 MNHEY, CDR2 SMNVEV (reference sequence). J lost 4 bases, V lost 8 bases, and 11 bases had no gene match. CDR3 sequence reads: CASSPGDRVRYGYTF. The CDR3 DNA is TGTGCCAGCTCCCCTGGGGACAGGGTACGCTATGGCTACACCTTC.

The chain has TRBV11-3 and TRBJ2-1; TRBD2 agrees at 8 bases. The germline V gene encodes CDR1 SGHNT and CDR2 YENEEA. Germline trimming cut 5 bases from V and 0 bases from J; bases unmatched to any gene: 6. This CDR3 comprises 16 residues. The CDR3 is CASSPAGTSSYNEQFF. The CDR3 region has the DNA TGTGCCAGCAGCCCGGCCGGGACTAGCTCCTACAATGAGCAGTTCTTC. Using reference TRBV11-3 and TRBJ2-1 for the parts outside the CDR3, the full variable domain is EAGVVQSPRYKIIEKKQPVAFWCNPISGHNTLYWYLQNLGQGPELLIRYENEEAVDDSQLPKDRFSAERLKGVDSTLKIQPAELGDSAVYLCASSPAGTSSYNEQFFGPGTRLTVL.